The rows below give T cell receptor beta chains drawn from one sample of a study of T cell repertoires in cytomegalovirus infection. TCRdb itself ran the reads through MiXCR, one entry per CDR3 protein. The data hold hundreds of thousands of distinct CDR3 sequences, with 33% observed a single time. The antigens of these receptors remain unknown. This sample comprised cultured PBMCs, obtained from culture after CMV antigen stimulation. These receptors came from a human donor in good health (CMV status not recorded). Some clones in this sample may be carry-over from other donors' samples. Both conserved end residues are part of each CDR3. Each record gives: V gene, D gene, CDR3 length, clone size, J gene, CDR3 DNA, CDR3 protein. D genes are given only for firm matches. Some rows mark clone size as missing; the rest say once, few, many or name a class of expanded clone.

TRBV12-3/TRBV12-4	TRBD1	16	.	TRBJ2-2	TGTGCCAGCGGGGACCCGGGACAGGAGAACACCGGGGAGCTGTTTTTT	CASGDPGQENTGELFF
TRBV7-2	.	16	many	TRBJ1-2	TGTGCCAGCAGCCCCCGGGAGCCCCTAGCGAGCAATGGCTACACCTTC	CASSPREPLASNGYTF
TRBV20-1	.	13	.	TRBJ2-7	TGCAGTGCTGTAACAGGGGGGGTTTACGAGCAGTACTTC	CSAVTGGVYEQYF
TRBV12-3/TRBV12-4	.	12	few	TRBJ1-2	TGTGCCAGCAGTTTCAATCGGGGTGGCTACACCTTC	CASSFNRGGYTF
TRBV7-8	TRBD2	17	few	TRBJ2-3	TGTGCCAGCAGGCGAATAGCGGGAGGGCCTTCGGTTGGTACGCAGTATTTT	CASRRIAGGPSVGTQYF
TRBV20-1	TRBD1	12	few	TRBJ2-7	TGCAGTGCTAAGGGACAGGGCTACGAGCAGTACTTC	CSAKGQGYEQYF
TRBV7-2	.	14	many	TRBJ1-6	TGTGCCAGCAGCCGCCAGGGGTCGGATTCACCCCTCCACTTT	CASSRQGSDSPLHF
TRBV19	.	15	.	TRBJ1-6	TGTGCCAGTAGTCCTCCAGTCGGGCGCGGTTCACCCCTCCACTTT	CASSPPVGRGSPLHF
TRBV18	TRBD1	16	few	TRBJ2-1	TGTGCCAGCCAAATCAACCAGGGACAGCCCGTGGATGAGCAGTTCTTC	CASQINQGQPVDEQFF
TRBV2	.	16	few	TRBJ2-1	TGTGCCAGCCCCGGAGGAACGGTGGGCTCCTACAATGAGCAGTTCTTC	CASPGGTVGSYNEQFF
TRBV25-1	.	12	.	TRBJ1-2	TGTGCCAGCAGTGCAGGTACCTATGGCTACACCTTC	CASSAGTYGYTF
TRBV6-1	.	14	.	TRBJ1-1	TGTGCCAGCAGACCCGGGGTGGCGGGCACTGAAGCTTTCTTT	CASRPGVAGTEAFF
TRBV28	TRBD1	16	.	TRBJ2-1	TGTGCCAGCTTTTCTCTCGGGACAGGGGGCCGCGGTGAGCAGTTCTTC	CASFSLGTGGRGEQFF
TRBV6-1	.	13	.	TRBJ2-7	TGTGCCAGCAGTTATCGACGGGACAACGAGCAGTACTTC	CASSYRRDNEQYF
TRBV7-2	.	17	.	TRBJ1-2	TGTGCCAGCAGCTTAGTGGCAGGGACCAAGCTTAACTATGGCTACACCTTC	CASSLVAGTKLNYGYTF
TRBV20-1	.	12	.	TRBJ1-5	TGCAGTGCCAAAACAGCCAATCAGCCCCAGCATTTT	CSAKTANQPQHF
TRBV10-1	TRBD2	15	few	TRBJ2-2	TGCGCCAGCAGTGAAGGAACTAGCGGGAGGATTGAGCTGTTTTTT	CASSEGTSGRIELFF
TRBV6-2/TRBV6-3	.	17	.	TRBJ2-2	TGTGCCAGCAGTTACTCGATTAGGCAGGGGAACACCGGGGAGCTGTTTTTT	CASSYSIRQGNTGELFF
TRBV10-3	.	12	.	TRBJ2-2	TGTGCCATCAGTGAGGGCCACGGGGAGCTGTTTTTT	CAISEGHGELFF
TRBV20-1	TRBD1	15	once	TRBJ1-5	TGCAGTATCGAAAGGACAGGGCGTATCAATCAGCCCCAGCATTTT	CSIERTGRINQPQHF
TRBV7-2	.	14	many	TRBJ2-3	TGTGCCAGCAGCTTAAGAAGCGGCACAGATACGCAGTATTTT	CASSLRSGTDTQYF
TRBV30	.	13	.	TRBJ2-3	TGTGCCTGGAATTGGGGAAGCACAGATACGCAGTATTTT	CAWNWGSTDTQYF
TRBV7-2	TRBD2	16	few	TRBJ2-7	TGTGCCAGCAGCTTGGGGACTAGCGGGACTACCTACGAGCAGTACTTC	CASSLGTSGTTYEQYF
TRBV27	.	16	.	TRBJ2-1	TGTGCCAGCAGTCCCTCACGGGGTCCGAGATACAATGAGCAGTTCTTC	CASSPSRGPRYNEQFF
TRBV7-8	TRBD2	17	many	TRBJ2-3	TGTGCCAGCAGCTTAAATTGGGGTAGCGGGCGCACAGATACGCAGTATTTT	CASSLNWGSGRTDTQYF
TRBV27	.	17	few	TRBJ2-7	TGTGCCAGCAGTTCAGTCTGGGGCGAGGAAGGGACCTACGAGCAGTACTTC	CASSSVWGEEGTYEQYF
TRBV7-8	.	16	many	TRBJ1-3	TGTGCCAGCAGCTTAGTAACAGGGCGGTCTGGAAACACCATATATTTT	CASSLVTGRSGNTIYF
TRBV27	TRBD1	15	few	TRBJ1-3	TGTGCCAGCAGTTTGCGGGGACAGGGGACTGACACCATATATTTT	CASSLRGQGTDTIYF
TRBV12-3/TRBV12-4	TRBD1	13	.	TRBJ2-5	TGTGCCAGCACCGGACCAGGGGGAGAGACCCAGTACTTC	CASTGPGGETQYF
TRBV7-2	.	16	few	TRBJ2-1	TGTGCCAGCAGCGCCACTCTAGCTACCTCCTACAATGAGCAGTTCTTC	CASSATLATSYNEQFF
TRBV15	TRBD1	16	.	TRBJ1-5	TGTGCCACCACCATGGACAGGGTGGGTAGCAATCAGCCCCAGCATTTT	CATTMDRVGSNQPQHF
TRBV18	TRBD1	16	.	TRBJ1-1	TGTGCCAGCTCACCATCACAGGGGGGGTTGAGCACTGAAGCTTTCTTT	CASSPSQGGLSTEAFF
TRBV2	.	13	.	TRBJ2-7	TGTGCCAGCAGTGTCCGGGGTGCAAGCGAGCAGTACTTC	CASSVRGASEQYF
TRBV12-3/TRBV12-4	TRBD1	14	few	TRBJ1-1	TGTGCCAGCATCCTGACAGGGGGCGGGACTGAAGCTTTCTTT	CASILTGGGTEAFF
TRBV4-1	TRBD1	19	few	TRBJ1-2	TGCGCCAGCAGCCTCAAGGGGGAGTTCAGGGGGCGCGGAGGCTATGGCTACACCTTC	CASSLKGEFRGRGGYGYTF
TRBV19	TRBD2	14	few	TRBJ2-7	TGTGCCAGTAGAAAGCGGGGGCCAGATTACGAGCAGTACTTC	CASRKRGPDYEQYF
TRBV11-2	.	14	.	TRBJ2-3	TGTGCCAGCAGCGGGGGGGCTAGCACAGATACGCAGTATTTT	CASSGGASTDTQYF
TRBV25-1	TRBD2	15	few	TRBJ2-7	TGTGCCAGCAGTGAAATGACTAGCGGGGGTTACGAGCAGTACTTC	CASSEMTSGGYEQYF
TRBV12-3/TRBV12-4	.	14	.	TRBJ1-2	TGTGCCAGCAGACTATCAGGGGAGGCGAGGGGCTACACCTTC	CASRLSGEARGYTF
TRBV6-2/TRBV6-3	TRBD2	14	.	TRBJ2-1	TGTGCCAGCAGTCCCGGACTAGACGTAGATGAGCAGTTCTTC	CASSPGLDVDEQFF
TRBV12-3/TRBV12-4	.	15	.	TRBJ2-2	TGTGCCAGCTGTAGGGGTATTGGGAACACCGGGGAGCTGTTTTTT	CASCRGIGNTGELFF
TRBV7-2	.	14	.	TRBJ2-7	TGTGCCAGCAGCTTAGGGCGGAGCCACTACGAGCAGTACTTC	CASSLGRSHYEQYF
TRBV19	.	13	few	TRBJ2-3	TGTGCCAGTAGTGTACGGTCACTGGATACGCAGTATTTT	CASSVRSLDTQYF
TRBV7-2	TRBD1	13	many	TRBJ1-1	TGTGCCAGCAGCGCGGGACAGGTGTCTGAAGCTTTCTTT	CASSAGQVSEAFF
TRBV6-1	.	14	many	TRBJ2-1	TGTGCCAGCAGTGATGGCAGGGATTACAATGAGCAGTTCTTC	CASSDGRDYNEQFF
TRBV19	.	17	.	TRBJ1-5	TGTGCCAGTAGTAACCCGACAGGTCGGAAGGGCAATCAGCCCCAGCATTTT	CASSNPTGRKGNQPQHF
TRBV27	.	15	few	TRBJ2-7	TGTGCCAGCAGTCCTTTAGCGAGGAGCTCCTACGAGCAGTACTTC	CASSPLARSSYEQYF
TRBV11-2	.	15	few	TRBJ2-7	TGTGCCAGCAGCTTAGTAGCACAGTCGCCCTACGAGCAGTACTTC	CASSLVAQSPYEQYF
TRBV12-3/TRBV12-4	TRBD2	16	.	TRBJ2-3	TGTGCCAGCAGTTTATTCCTAGCGGAAACCACAGATACGCAGTATTTT	CASSLFLAETTDTQYF
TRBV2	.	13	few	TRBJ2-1	TGTGCCAATGCTGTGGGGGTGGGCAATGAGCAGTTCTTC	CANAVGVGNEQFF
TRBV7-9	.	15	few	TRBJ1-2	TGTGCCAGCAGGCCTTCCAATGGGATATATGATGGCTACACCTTC	CASRPSNGIYDGYTF
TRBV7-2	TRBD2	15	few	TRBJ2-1	TGTGCCAGCAGCTTAGGGGCGGGGGGGCCGAGTGAGCAGTTCTTC	CASSLGAGGPSEQFF
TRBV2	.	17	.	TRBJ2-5	TGTGCCAGCGGGGGAGGAGTGGCCGTTGTCGGGCAAGAGACCCAGTACTTC	CASGGGVAVVGQETQYF